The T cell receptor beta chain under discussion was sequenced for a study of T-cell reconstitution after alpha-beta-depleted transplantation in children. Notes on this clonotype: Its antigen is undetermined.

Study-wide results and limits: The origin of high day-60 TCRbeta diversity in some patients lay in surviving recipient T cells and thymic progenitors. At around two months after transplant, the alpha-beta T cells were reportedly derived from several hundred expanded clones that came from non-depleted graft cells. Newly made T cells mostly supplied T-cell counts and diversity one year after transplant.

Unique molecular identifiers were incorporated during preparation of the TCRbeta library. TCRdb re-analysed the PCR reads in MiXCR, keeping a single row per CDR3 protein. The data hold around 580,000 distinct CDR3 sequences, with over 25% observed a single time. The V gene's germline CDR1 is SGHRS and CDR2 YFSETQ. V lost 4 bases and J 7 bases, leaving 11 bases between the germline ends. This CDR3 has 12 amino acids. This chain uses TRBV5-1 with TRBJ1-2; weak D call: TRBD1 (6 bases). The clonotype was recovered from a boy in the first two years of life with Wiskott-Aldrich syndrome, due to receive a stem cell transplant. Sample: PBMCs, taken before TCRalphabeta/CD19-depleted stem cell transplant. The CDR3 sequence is CASSKSGAGYTF. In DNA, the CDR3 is TGCGCCAGCAGCAAATCAGGGGCTGGCTACACCTTC.